This TCR beta chain was identified during a study of shared clonotypes between healthy human individuals. Whole-study context: Three plates were used per donor for CD4 naive, three for CD4 memory, two for CD8 naive and one for CD8 memory. Study results and limitations: Clonotypes which were not shared had lower generation probabilities than clonotypes that all four donors shared.

The CDR3 spans 16 residues. The germline gives CDR1 SGHRS, CDR2 YFSETQ. The V and J ends lost 4 bases and 6 bases respectively, with 19 bases between them. Some clones are missing from TCRdb's copy, which holds only in-frame ones; the method was immunoSEQ multiplex PCR. Counted here are around 2.5 million clones, 90% to 95% occurring once; the ten biggest clones make up 0.36%. Concerning this clone: Its antigen is not identified.

This chain joins TRBV5-1 and TRBJ2-2; maybe TRBD1 (6 bases). The clonotype originates from a man between 18 and 29 years old in good health. Some clones in this sample may be carry-over from other donors' samples. Sequencing was performed on naive CD4+ T cells from PBMCs. Described subset: CD45RA+ positively selected. CDR3 protein: CASSRVQGPQAGELFF. The CDR3, as DNA: TGCGCCAGCAGCAGGGTACAGGGACCCCAGGCCGGGGAGCTGTTTTTT.